This TCR beta chain emerged from a study of T cell responses to AZD1222 COVID-19 vaccine. Clones were sequenced by immunoSEQ multiplex PCR, and TCRdb holds only the in-frame ones, with some missing. The data contain around 130,000 clones, roughly 88% of them singletons. The clonotype comes from an adult in good health. The starting material was peripheral blood, obtained on day 0 of MenACWY control vaccination.

CDR3 protein: CAWTGQGNSPLHF. The CDR3 nucleotides are TGTGCCTGGACGGGACAGGGGAATTCACCCCTCCACTTT. The gene calls are TRBV30 and TRBJ1-6, with TRBD1 identical over 10 bases. The V segment lost 4 bases and the J segment 7 bases; nucleotides outside the gene matches: 1. The CDR3 runs 13 residues. Germline assignment: CDR1 GTSNPN and CDR2 SVGIG (reference sequence).